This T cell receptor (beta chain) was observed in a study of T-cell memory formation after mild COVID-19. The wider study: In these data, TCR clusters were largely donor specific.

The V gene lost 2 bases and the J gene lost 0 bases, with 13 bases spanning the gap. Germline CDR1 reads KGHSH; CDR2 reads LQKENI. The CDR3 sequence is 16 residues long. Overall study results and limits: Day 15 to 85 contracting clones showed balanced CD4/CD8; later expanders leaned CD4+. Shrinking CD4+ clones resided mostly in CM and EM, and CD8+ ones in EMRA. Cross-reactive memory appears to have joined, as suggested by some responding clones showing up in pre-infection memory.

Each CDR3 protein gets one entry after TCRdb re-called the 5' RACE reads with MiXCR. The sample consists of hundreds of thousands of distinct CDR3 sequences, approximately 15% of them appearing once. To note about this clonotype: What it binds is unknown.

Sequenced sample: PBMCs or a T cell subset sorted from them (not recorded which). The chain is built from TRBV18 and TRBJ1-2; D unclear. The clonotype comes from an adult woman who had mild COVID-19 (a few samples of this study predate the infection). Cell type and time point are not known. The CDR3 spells CASSPSAGRSNYGYTF. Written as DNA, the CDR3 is TGTGCCAGCTCACCATCGGCAGGTCGGTCTAACTATGGCTACACCTTC.